The 29 T cell receptor beta chains presented below share a single source sample, sequenced in a study of blood T cell repertoires in COVID-19. Method: immunoSEQ multiplex PCR; TCRdb's copy keeps in-frame clones and lacks some. The repertoire consists of about 29,000 clones, with approximately 90% occurring once and the leading ten covering roughly 15%. Sequencing was performed on peripheral blood. The source of these receptors is an elderly man with acute or convalescent COVID-19.

The CDR3, as DNA: TGTGCCAGCGACTCTGGAGGCGGGCTAACCTATGGCTACACCTTC. Protein: CASDSGGGLTYGYTF. The J gene is TRBJ1-2, the V gene TRBV7-2, with D uncertain. Germline V CDR1 and CDR2: SGHTA, FQGNSA. Deletions cut 8 bases from V and 4 bases from J, with 20 bases between. The CDR3 has 15 amino acids.

This clone was recorded once. The chain uses TRBV6-5 and TRBJ1-2, with D possibly matching TRBD1 (5 bases). Looked up from germline, CDR1 is MNHEY and CDR2 is SVGAGI. Between the trimmed V and J ends, which lost 2 bases and 4 bases, there was a span of 17 bases. The CDR3 sequence is 16 residues long. CDR3 protein: CASSYEVPRERYGYTF. As DNA, the CDR3 is TGTGCCAGCAGTTACGAGGTCCCCAGGGAACGCTATGGCTACACCTTC.

Details on this clone: Sequence at one end of the junction differs from germline and may be a read error. The V gene is TRBV11-1, the J gene TRBJ1-1; D might be TRBD1 (5 bases). CDR1 and CDR2 from the germline V gene are SGHAT and FQDESV (reference sequence). CDR3 length: 15 residues. CDR3 loop: CASSLEGLGNTEAFF. The CDR3, as DNA: TGTGCCAGCAGTTTAGAGGGGTTGGGGAACACTGAAGCTTTCTTT.

The chain joins TRBV1 to TRBJ2-7; the table's D call TRBD1 went unverified against the DNA. TRBV1 is marked as a pseudogene. CDR3 size: 18 residues. CDR3 residues: CTSSQPRDTGSISYEQYF. The CDR3 DNA sequence: TGCACCAGCAGCCAACCCCGGGACACAGGTTCAATTTCCTACGAGCAGTACTTC.

The chain links TRBV5-1 to TRBJ2-7; 10 bases are a match to TRBD2. This CDR3 contains 16 residues. V lost 0 bases, J lost 2 bases, and 5 bases stayed unmatched. Looked up from germline, CDR1 is SGHRS and CDR2 is YFSETQ. CDR3 coding DNA: TGCGCCAGCAGCTTGGGACGGCTAGCGGGGGCCTACGAGCAGTACTTC. Its protein product is CASSLGRLAGAYEQYF.

The chain combines TRBV4-2 with TRBJ2-5, with 11 bases lining up with TRBD2. Germline trimming cut 1 base from V and 5 bases from J; bases unmatched to any gene: 12. Germline-derived CDR1 and CDR2 are LGHNA and YNFKEQ. CDR3 size: 18 residues. CDR3 residues: CASSQGAGTSGGGETQYF. CDR3 DNA sequence: TGTGCCAGCAGCCAAGGAGCCGGGACTAGCGGAGGGGGGGAGACCCAGTACTTC.

This clone was found a few times. The chain carries TRBV24-1 and TRBJ2-1, with 7 bases matching TRBD1. J lost 3 bases, V lost 10 bases, and 14 bases had no gene match. Germline V gene sequence: CDR1 KGHDR, CDR2 SFDVKD. This CDR3 is 16 amino acids long. CDR3: CATSGATGKNYNEQFF. CDR3 bases: TGTGCCACTTCAGGGGCGACAGGGAAAAACTACAATGAGCAGTTCTTC.

The rearrangement links TRBV6-5 to TRBJ2-1, with a weak D call TRBD1 (6 bases). Germline lookup yields CDR1 MNHEY and CDR2 SVGAGI. Trimming cost V 6 bases and J 8 bases, with 20 bases left between them. This CDR3 is built from 15 residues. In nucleotides, the CDR3 is TGTGCCAGCAGGAGCCTAGTGGGGGCGGGTTATGAGCAGTTCTTC. Translating it yields CASRSLVGAGYEQFF.

The chain recombines TRBV5-8 with TRBJ1-2, with TRBD1 matching over 7 bases. The V segment lost 3 bases and the J segment 2 bases; nucleotides outside the gene matches: 4. This CDR3 has 14 residues. From germline, CDR1 is SGHTS and CDR2 YDEGEE. The CDR3 region has the DNA TGTGCCAGCAGCTCCAGACAGGGAAACTATGGCTACACCTTC. This translates into CASSSRQGNYGYTF.

The rearrangement links TRBV11-2 to TRBJ2-7, with 11 bases lining up with TRBD1. Trimming cost V 6 bases and J 2 bases; bases outside gene matches: 9. Germline assignment: CDR1 SGHAT and CDR2 FQNNGV. The CDR3 is 16 residues long. CDR3 sequence reads: CASRRPTGQGAYEQYF. CDR3 DNA sequence: TGTGCCAGCAGGCGTCCGACGGGACAGGGGGCCTACGAGCAGTACTTC.

The J gene is TRBJ1-3, the V gene TRBV4-1, with D unresolved. The CDR3 totals 17 residues. V lost 0 bases, J lost 1 base, and 13 bases lay in between. Per germline, CDR1 MGHRA and CDR2 YSYEKL. DNA of the CDR3: TGCGCCAGCAGCCAAGAGGGCGGGCTACCATCTGGAAACACCATATATTTT. Protein: CASSQEGGLPSGNTIYF.

The chain recombines TRBV7-2 with TRBJ2-7; tentatively, D is TRBD1 (5 bases). Germline CDR1 reads SGHTA; CDR2 reads FQGNSA. The CDR3 extends over 14 amino acids. The germline V and J ends were trimmed by 1 base and 4 bases, with 11 bases remaining between them. The CDR3 DNA reads TGTGCCAGCAGCTTAGGGGCCCAGGGTTACGAGCAGTACTTC. Protein sequence: CASSLGAQGYEQYF.

J is TRBJ1-2 and V is TRBV7-9; 9 bases line up with TRBD1. The germline V gene has CDR1 SEHNR and CDR2 FQNEAQ (reference sequence). The junction had 4 bases not matched to a gene; V was cut back by 4 bases and J by 4 bases. CDR3 length equals 14 residues. The CDR3 bases are TGTGCCAGCAGCTACACAGGGGGCGGCTATGGCTACACCTTC. Protein: CASSYTGGGYGYTF.

The chain uses TRBV5-1 and TRBJ2-3, with a weak D call TRBD1 (5 bases). This CDR3 comprises 16 residues. Germline CDR1 reads SGHRS; CDR2 reads YFSETQ. With 5 bases removed from V and 6 bases from J, the gap between germline ends came to 22 bases. The CDR3 region has the DNA TGCGCCAGCAGGCTGGGGTTGGGGCTAGGTATTGATACGCAGTATTTT. It is translated as CASRLGLGLGIDTQYF.

The V gene is TRBV18, the J gene TRBJ2-3; the match to TRBD1 covers 8 bases. Per germline, CDR1 KGHSH and CDR2 LQKENI. This CDR3 is built from 16 residues. J gave up 2 bases and V 3 bases, and 7 bases lay outside the gene matches. The CDR3 spells CASSPPGQVNTDTQYF. CDR3 DNA: TGTGCCAGCTCACCGCCGGGACAGGTAAACACAGATACGCAGTATTTT.

The chain uses TRBV5-6 and TRBJ2-2; 12 bases are a match to TRBD1. The J segment lost 4 bases and the V segment lost 0 bases, leaving 4 bases of the junction unmatched. Germline V lookup: CDR1 SGHDT, CDR2 YYEEEE. This CDR3 spans 17 amino acids. CDR3 protein: CASSLEGTGGLTGELFF. The CDR3 DNA follows: TGTGCCAGCAGCTTGGAGGGGACAGGGGGCCTCACCGGGGAGCTGTTTTTT.

The chain links TRBV11-2 to TRBJ2-2, with TRBD1 identical over 10 bases. The CDR3 contains 15 residues. Germline CDR1 is SGHAT and CDR2 is FQNNGV. With V trimmed by 5 bases and J by 7 bases, 7 bases remained unmatched. CDR3 region: CASSPGQGSFGELFF. The CDR3 nucleotides are TGTGCCAGCAGCCCGGGACAGGGGAGTTTCGGGGAGCTGTTTTTT.

The chain links TRBV30 to TRBJ1-5, with D possibly being TRBD1 (6 bases). Trimming left V 2 bases short and J 7 bases short, with 15 bases between. The CDR3 loop spans 14 amino acids. From germline, CDR1 is GTSNPN and CDR2 SVGIG (reference sequence). CDR3 sequence (DNA): TGTGCCTGGAGTCCCTCGGGGGGCAGACAGCCCCAGCATTTT. Amino acids: CAWSPSGGRQPQHF.

The CDR3 protein is CASQALQGGWRTEAFF. The CDR3 bases are TGCGCCAGCCAAGCCCTGCAGGGGGGCTGGAGGACTGAAGCTTTCTTT. J is TRBJ1-1 and V is TRBV10-2, with TRBD1 matching 7 bases. V shed 8 bases, J shed 5 bases, and the junction held 17 bases outside the gene matches. Germline assignment: CDR1 WSHSY and CDR2 SAAADI. This CDR3 is built from 16 residues.

J is TRBJ1-2 and V is TRBV7-2, with 7 bases that match TRBD1. The CDR3 has 14 amino acids. V shed 3 bases and J 2 bases; nucleotides not matched to a gene: 3. Germline lookup yields CDR1 SGHTA and CDR2 FQGNSA. The CDR3, as DNA: TGTGCCAGCAGCTTGGGGGGACAGAACTATGGCTACACCTTC. Its translation: CASSLGGQNYGYTF.

This chain joins TRBV7-9 and TRBJ2-4; 10 positions agree with TRBD2. Losses at the gene ends were 5 bases for V and 3 bases for J; bases not matched to a gene: 10. This CDR3 has 17 amino acids. The germline V gene has CDR1 SEHNR and CDR2 FQNEAQ (reference sequence). The CDR3 protein is CASSLYTSGEDKNIQYF. CDR3 coding DNA: TGTGCCAGCAGCCTCTATACTAGCGGGGAAGACAAAAACATTCAGTACTTC.

The genes are TRBV21-1 and TRBJ1-3; the table's TRBD1 call for D was not verified on the DNA. TRBV21-1 is a recognized pseudogene. The CDR3 extends over 15 amino acids. The CDR3 region is CAGAGQTSSGNTIYF. CDR3 DNA sequence: TGTGCCGGGGCCGGACAGACCTCCTCTGGAAACACCATATATTTT.

This chain's CDR3 is CASSFSNFQGSPLHF. CDR3 nucleotide sequence: TGTGCCAGCAGCTTCTCGAACTTCCAGGGGTCACCCCTCCACTTT. This rearrangement joins TRBV11-2 to TRBJ1-6; a weak D match, TRBD1 (6 bases). The germline V gene has CDR1 SGHAT and CDR2 FQNNGV. This CDR3 has 15 amino acids. The V and J ends lost 3 bases and 10 bases respectively, with 16 bases between them. Drawing the rest from reference TRBV11-2 and TRBJ1-6, the complete variable domain is EAGVAQSPRYKIIEKRQSVAFWCNPISGHATLYWYQQILGQGPKLLIQFQNNGVVDDSQLPKDRFSAERLKGVDSTLKIQPAKLEDSAVYLCASSFSNFQGSPLHFGNGTRLTVT.

The rearrangement uses TRBV5-1 and TRBJ2-7; possibly TRBD1 for D (6 bases). Per the germline V gene, CDR1 is SGHRS and CDR2 is YFSETQ. The CDR3 extends over 16 amino acids. Trimming removed 0 bases from V and 5 bases from J, with 18 bases in between. CDR3 residues: CASSLGRQVPPDEQYF. In nucleotides, the CDR3 is TGCGCCAGCAGCTTGGGTCGACAGGTCCCACCTGACGAGCAGTACTTC.

The rearrangement links TRBV3-1 (or the pseudogene TRBV3-2) to TRBJ1-5; no clear D gene. Germline values: CDR1 LGHDT, CDR2 YNNKEL (reference sequence). The length of the CDR3 is 13 residues. The ends were cut back, 0 bases at V and 3 bases at J, with 3 bases in the middle. The CDR3 bases are TGTGCCAGCAGCCAAGACTTCAATCAGCCCCAGCATTTT. Protein product: CASSQDFNQPQHF.

V usage is TRBV4-2 and J usage is TRBJ2-5; 9 bases fit TRBD2. Germline loops: CDR1 LGHNA, CDR2 YNFKEQ. This CDR3 contains 14 residues. The trim removed 4 bases at V and 3 bases at J, leaving 3 bases unmatched. CDR3 in DNA: TGTGCCAGCAGCCCTGCGGGGGGGGAAGAGACCCAGTACTTC. Protein product: CASSPAGGEETQYF.

The chain has TRBV30 and TRBJ1-1; D not certain. V lost 3 bases, J lost 2 bases, and 7 bases lay in between. CDR3 size: 12 residues. CDR1 is GTSNPN and CDR2 is SVGIG in the germline V gene (reference sequence). This CDR3 is CAWRAHNTEAFF. The CDR3 DNA sequence: TGTGCCTGGAGAGCTCACAACACTGAAGCTTTCTTT. The whole variable domain, filled in from reference TRBV30 and TRBJ1-1, reads SQTIHQWPATLVQPVGSPLSLECTVEGTSNPNLYWYRQAAGRGLQLLFYSVGIGQISSEVPQNLSASRPQDRQFILSSKKLLLSDSGFYLCAWRAHNTEAFFGQGTRLTVV.

V is TRBV30 and J is TRBJ1-2, with TRBD1 matching 8 bases. The CDR3 spans 14 residues. Germline V gene data show CDR1 as GTSNPN and CDR2 as SVGIG (reference sequence). V trimming: 2 bases; J trimming: 8 bases; junction bases outside the gene matches: 10. DNA for the CDR3: TGTGCCTGGAGTAGAGACAGGGGCCGCCCAGGCTACACCTTC. It translates to CAWSRDRGRPGYTF.

The J gene is TRBJ1-4, the V gene TRBV6-5, with D perhaps TRBD1 (5 bases). Trimming shortened V by 4 bases and J by 0 bases, and 9 bases separated the two germline ends. CDR1 MNHEY and CDR2 SVGAGI come from the germline V gene. The length of the CDR3 is 15 residues. DNA of the CDR3: TGTGCCAGCAGTTTTAGGGGCACAACTAATGAAAAACTGTTTTTT. Protein sequence: CASSFRGTTNEKLFF.